Listed here is a single T cell receptor (beta chain). The target antigen is unknown. This entry is derived from a study of response to subunit inactivated influenza vaccine. TCRdb reprocessed the RT-PCR reads with MiXCR, giving one entry per CDR3 protein. There are about 540,000 distinct CDR3 sequences in the sample; under 30% occur only once, and approximately 2.9% lies in the top ten. This CDR3 spans 14 amino acids. The V and J ends lost 3 bases and 0 bases respectively, with 10 bases between them. CDR1 and CDR2 from the germline V gene are SGHRS and YFSETQ. Study-wide findings and caveats: New T cells are recruited in small numbers by each seasonal influenza vaccination, according to the authors' suggestion.

This sample was shared with a second study, whose subject was T cells expressing NK-cell markers. From that report: What made the TCR beta cDNA was 5'RACE template switching with UMIs. Sorted CD3+CD56+NKG2C+, CD3+CD56+NKG2C- and CD3+CD56-NKG2C+ T-cell subsets were beta-chain profiled. With respect to HCMV, seven of the eight sequenced donors were seropositive, and one was seronegative. NKG2C+ dominant clonotypes from several donors made up roughly 1.0-7.0% of CD8+ T cells.

This clonotype was sampled from a man aged 45-65 years who received an inactivated influenza vaccine. The specimen was CD4+ T cells sorted from PBMCs, collected 11 to 12 days after vaccination. The V and J genes are TRBV5-1 and TRBJ2-7; D is unresolved. The CDR3 here is CASSSSASSYEQYF. Here the CDR3 DNA reads TGCGCCAGCAGCTCCTCTGCTAGCTCCTACGAGCAGTACTTC. The full variable domain, its missing parts supplied by reference TRBV5-1 and TRBJ2-7, is KAGVTQTPRYLIKTRGQQVTLSCSPISGHRSVSWYQQTPGQGLQFLFEYFSETQRNKGNFPGRFSGRQFSNSRSEMNVSTLELGDSALYLCASSSSASSYEQYFGPGTRLTVT.